This T cell receptor beta chain comes out of a study of control samples from healthy donors and cancer patients. The CDR3 spans 14 residues. Trimming left V 1 base short and J 3 bases short, with 6 bases between. Germline V gene data show CDR1 as SGHVS and CDR2 as FQNEAQ. This clone is medium-sized by share. Assay used: immunoSEQ multiplex PCR; TCRdb lists only in-frame clones, some missing. This sample yields 40,000 to 50,000 clones, of which less than 85% are seen a single time; roughly 47% belongs to the top ten. The clonotype comes from a man in his sixties in good health. The rearrangement uses TRBV7-8 and TRBJ1-4; tentative D call: TRBD1 (5 bases). The sequencing input was blood. CDR3 in DNA: TGTGCCAGCAGCTTAGACAGGCCTAATGAAAAACTGTTTTTT. Its protein is CASSLDRPNEKLFF.